This TCR beta chain derives from a study of cytomegalovirus exposure and HLA in healthy donors. Use of 60 Vbeta and 13 Jbeta primers characterized the PCR. Some clones are missing from TCRdb's copy, which holds only in-frame ones; the method was immunoSEQ multiplex PCR. The sample contains 90,000 or so clones, under 85% of which appear only once. Germline loops: CDR1 LGHNA, CDR2 YSLEER. This CDR3 has 16 amino acids. V shed 1 base and J shed 4 bases, with 14 bases lying between them. With respect to this clone: Its specificity is unknown.

Regarding the study as a whole: Several top significant clusters appeared, in a later analysis, to be linked to common viral pathogens. The authors listed 150 to 200 TCR beta chains as cytomegalovirus-associated. An analysis that was carried out later associated 16,951 TCR beta sequences with HLA alleles at 0.05 false discovery rate.

Material: PBMCs. The J gene is TRBJ2-1, the V gene TRBV4-3; D may be TRBD2 (6 bases). This receptor was taken from a boy younger than 18 in good health and CMV-seronegative. In DNA, the CDR3 is TGCGCCAGCAGCCAAGGTCCTAGCGACACTTACAATGAGCAGTTCTTC. Protein: CASSQGPSDTYNEQFF.